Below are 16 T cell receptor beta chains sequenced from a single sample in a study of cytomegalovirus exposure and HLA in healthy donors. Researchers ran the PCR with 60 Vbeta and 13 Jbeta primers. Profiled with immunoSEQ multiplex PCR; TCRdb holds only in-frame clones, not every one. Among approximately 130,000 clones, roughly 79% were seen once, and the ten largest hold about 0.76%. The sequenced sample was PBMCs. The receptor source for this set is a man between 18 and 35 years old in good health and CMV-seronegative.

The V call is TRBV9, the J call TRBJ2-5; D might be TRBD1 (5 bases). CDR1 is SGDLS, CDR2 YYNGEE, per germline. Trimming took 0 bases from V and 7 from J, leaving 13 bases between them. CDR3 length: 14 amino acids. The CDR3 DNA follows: TGTGCCAGCAGCGTAGGCAGGGTGATTGGGACCCAGTACTTC. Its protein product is CASSVGRVIGTQYF.

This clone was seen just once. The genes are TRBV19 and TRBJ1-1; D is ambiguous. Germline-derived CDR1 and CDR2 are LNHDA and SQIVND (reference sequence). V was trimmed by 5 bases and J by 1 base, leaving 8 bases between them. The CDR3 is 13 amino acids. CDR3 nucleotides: TGTGCCAGTAGTCAGTGGGCGAACACTGAAGCTTTCTTT. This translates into CASSQWANTEAFF.

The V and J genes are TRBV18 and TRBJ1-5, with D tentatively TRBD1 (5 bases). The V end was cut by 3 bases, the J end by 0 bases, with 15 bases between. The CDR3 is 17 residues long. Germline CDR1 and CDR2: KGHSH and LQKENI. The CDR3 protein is CASSPYRDFNSNQPQHF. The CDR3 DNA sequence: TGTGCCAGCTCACCCTACCGGGACTTCAATAGCAATCAGCCCCAGCATTTT.

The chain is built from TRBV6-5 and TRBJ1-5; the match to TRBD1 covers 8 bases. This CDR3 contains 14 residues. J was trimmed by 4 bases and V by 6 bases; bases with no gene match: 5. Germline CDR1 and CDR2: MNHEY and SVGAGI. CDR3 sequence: CASSRDRQNQPQHF. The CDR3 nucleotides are TGTGCCAGCAGCCGGGACAGGCAAAATCAGCCCCAGCATTTT.

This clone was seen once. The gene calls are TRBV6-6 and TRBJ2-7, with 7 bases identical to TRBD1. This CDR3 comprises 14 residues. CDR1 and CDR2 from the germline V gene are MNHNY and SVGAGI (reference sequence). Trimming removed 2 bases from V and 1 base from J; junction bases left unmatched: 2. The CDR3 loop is CASSYQGVSYEQYF. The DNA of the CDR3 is TGTGCCAGCAGTTACCAGGGGGTGTCCTACGAGCAGTACTTC.

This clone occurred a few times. Here the CDR3 DNA reads TGTGCCAGCAGTTTACGACAGTCCTACGAGCAGTACTTC. The encoded protein is CASSLRQSYEQYF. The chain joins TRBV28 to TRBJ2-7, with D perhaps matching TRBD1 (5 bases). The V gene lost 2 bases and the J gene lost 1 base, with 6 bases spanning the gap. The CDR3 totals 13 residues. Germline V gives CDR1 MDHEN, CDR2 SYDVKM.

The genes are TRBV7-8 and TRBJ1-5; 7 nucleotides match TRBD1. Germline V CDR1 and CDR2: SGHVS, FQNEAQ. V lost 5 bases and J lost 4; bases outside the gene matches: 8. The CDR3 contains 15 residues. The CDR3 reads CASSRGQALNQPQHF. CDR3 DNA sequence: TGTGCCAGCAGCCGCGGACAGGCGTTAAATCAGCCCCAGCATTTT.

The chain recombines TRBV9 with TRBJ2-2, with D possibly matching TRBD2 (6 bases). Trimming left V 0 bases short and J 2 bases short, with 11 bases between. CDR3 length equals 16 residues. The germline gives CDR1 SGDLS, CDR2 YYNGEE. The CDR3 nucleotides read TGTGCCAGCAGCGTAGCTGCGGGGATAAACACCGGGGAGCTGTTTTTT. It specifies CASSVAAGINTGELFF.

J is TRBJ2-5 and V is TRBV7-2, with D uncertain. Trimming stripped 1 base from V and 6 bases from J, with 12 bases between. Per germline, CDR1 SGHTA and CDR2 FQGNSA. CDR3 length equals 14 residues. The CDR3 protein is CASSLDPVQKTQYF. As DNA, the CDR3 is TGTGCCAGCAGCTTAGATCCGGTTCAAAAGACCCAGTACTTC.

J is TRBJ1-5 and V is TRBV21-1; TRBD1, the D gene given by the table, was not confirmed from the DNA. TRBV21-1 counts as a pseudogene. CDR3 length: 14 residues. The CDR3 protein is CASSRDRVEGPQHF. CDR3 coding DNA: TGTGCCAGCAGTCGTGACAGGGTAGAGGGGCCCCAGCATTTT.

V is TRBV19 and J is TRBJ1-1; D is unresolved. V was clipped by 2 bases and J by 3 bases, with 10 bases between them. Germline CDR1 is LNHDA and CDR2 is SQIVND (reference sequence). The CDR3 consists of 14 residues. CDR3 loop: CASSIRRRDTEAFF. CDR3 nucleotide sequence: TGTGCCAGTAGTATAAGGCGGAGGGACACTGAAGCTTTCTTT.

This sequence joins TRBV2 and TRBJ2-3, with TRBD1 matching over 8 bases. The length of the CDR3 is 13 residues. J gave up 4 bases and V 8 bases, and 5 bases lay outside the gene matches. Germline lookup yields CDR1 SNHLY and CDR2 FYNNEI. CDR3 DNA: TGTGCCAGCCGGGACAGGCGGCCAGATACGCAGTATTTT. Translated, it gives CASRDRRPDTQYF.

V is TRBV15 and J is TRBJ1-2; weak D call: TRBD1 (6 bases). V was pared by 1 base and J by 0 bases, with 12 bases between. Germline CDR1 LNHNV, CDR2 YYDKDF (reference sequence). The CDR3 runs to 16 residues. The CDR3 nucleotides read TGTGCCACCAGCAGAGGGAGGTCAGGGGCTAACTATGGCTACACCTTC. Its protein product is CATSRGRSGANYGYTF.

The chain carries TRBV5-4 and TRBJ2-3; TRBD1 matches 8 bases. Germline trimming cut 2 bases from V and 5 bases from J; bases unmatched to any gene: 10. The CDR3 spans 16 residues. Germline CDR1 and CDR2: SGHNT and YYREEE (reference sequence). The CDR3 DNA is TGTGCCAGCAGCTTCCCCCCGACAGGGGAGAGAGATACGCAGTATTTT. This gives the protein CASSFPPTGERDTQYF.

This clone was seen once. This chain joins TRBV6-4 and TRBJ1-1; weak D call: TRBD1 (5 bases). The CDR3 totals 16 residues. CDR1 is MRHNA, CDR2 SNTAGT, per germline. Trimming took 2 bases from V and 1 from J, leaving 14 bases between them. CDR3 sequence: CASSDRYSRENTEAFF. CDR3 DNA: TGTGCCAGCAGTGACCGCTACAGCAGGGAGAACACTGAAGCTTTCTTT.

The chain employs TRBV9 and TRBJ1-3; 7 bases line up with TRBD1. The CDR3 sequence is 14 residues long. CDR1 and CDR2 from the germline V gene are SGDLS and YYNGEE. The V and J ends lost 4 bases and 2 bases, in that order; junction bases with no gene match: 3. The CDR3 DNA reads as TGTGCCAGCAGCCTACAGGGGACTGGAAACACCATATATTTT. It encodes CASSLQGTGNTIYF.